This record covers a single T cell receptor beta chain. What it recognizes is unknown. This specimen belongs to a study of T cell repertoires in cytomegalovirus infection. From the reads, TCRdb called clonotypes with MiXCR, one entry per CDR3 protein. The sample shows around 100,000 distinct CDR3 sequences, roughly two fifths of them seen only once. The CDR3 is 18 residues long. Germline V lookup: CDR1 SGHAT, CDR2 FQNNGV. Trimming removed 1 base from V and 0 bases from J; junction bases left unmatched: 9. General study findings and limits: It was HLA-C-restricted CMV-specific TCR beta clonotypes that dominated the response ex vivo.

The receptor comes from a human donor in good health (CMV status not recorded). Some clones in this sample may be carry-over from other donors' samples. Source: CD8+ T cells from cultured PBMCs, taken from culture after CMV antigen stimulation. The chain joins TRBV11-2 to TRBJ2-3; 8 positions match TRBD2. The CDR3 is CASSLVPGGVTSTDTQYF. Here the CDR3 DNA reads TGTGCCAGCAGCTTAGTTCCGGGGGGGGTTACTAGCACAGATACGCAGTATTTT.